This paragraph covers one T cell receptor beta chain sequence. This record belongs to a study of blood T cell repertoires in COVID-19. Turning to the study itself: PBMCs, B-cell-depleted T cells, or T cells were the source of the cDNA or gDNA that made up the material.

Assay: immunoSEQ multiplex PCR; the TCRdb copy retains only in-frame clones and omits some. The data show 98,000 or so clones, over 75% seen once. The V segment lost 4 bases and the J segment 4 bases; nucleotides outside the gene matches: 12. Germline V gene sequence: CDR1 LNHDA, CDR2 SQIVND (reference sequence). This CDR3 is 16 amino acids long. The V and J genes are TRBV19 and TRBJ2-7, with 8 bases identical to TRBD2. The source material was peripheral blood. The sequence derives from a human donor in a cohort sampled during active COVID-19. This CDR3 is CASSTGASGGRYEQYF. The CDR3 DNA reads as TGTGCCAGTAGTACAGGCGCCAGCGGGGGCCGATACGAGCAGTACTTC.